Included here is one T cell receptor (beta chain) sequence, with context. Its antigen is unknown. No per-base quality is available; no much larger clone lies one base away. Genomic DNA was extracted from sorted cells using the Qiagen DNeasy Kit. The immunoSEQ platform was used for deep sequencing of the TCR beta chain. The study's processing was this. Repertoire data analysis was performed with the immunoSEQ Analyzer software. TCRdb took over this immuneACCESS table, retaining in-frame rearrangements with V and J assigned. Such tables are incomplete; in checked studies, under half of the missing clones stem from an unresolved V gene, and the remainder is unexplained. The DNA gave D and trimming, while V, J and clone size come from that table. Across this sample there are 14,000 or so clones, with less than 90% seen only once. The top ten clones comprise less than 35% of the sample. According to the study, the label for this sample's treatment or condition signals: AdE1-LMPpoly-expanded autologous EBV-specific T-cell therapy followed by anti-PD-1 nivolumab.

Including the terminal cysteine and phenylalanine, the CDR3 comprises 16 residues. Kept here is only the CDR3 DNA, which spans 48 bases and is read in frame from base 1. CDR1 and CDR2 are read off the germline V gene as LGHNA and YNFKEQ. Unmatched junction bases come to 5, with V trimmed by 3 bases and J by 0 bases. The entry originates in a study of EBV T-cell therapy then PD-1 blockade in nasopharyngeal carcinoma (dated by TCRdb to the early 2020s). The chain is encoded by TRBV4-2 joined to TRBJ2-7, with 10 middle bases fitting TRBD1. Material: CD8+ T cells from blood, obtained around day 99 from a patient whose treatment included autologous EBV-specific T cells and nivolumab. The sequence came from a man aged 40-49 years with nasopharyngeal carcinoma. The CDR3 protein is CASSHRQGAPSYEQYF. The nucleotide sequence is TGTGCCAGCAGCCACAGACAGGGGGCCCCCTCCTACGAGCAGTACTTC.